The TCR beta chain under discussion was sequenced for a study of early T cells in non-severe SARS-CoV-2 infection. The CDR3 totals 12 residues. Germline CDR1 and CDR2: SQVTM and ANQGSEA. V shed 4 bases and J shed 1 base, with 7 bases lying between them. Individual cDNA molecules received unique molecular identifiers during library preparation. MiXCR was run by TCRdb on the 5' RACE reads, yielding one entry per CDR3 protein. The table lists about 68,000 distinct CDR3 sequences, roughly 11% of them singletons. As to this clonotype: Its specificity is unknown.

Study results and caveats: The VDJdb matching leaned toward anti-spike CD8 responses and overlooked private and CD4 specificities.

Source material: whole blood. This TCR was sampled from an adult who was a healthcare worker with PCR-confirmed SARS-CoV-2 infection or an uninfected control (not recorded which). The chain has TRBV29-1 and TRBJ1-1; D remains unclear. The CDR3 DNA follows: TGCAGCGTTGGATGGCAGAACACTGAAGCTTTCTTT. Protein sequence: CSVGWQNTEAFF.